The table lists the clone carrying this T cell receptor (beta chain) with many counts. Its antigen remains unknown. The germline V and J ends were trimmed by 2 bases and 2 bases, with 7 bases remaining between them. CDR1 SGHTA and CDR2 FQGTGA come from the germline V gene. The length of the CDR3 is 13 residues. This sample stems from a study of early T cells in non-severe SARS-CoV-2 infection. For the study at large: The input, bulk RNA from unsorted whole blood, was sequenced, and chains were unpaired.

Overall study findings and caveats: Anti-spike CD8 responses were favored in VDJdb matching, and private and CD4 specificities were missed.

cDNA molecules, individually, were tagged with unique molecular identifiers. From the 5' RACE reads, TCRdb called clonotypes with MiXCR, one entry per CDR3 protein. The sample has around 67,000 distinct CDR3 sequences; 11% are singletons. V is TRBV7-3 and J is TRBJ2-7; a possible D gene is TRBD1 (5 bases). The source is an adult who was a healthcare worker with PCR-confirmed SARS-CoV-2 infection or an uninfected control (not recorded which). The input for sequencing was whole blood, taken at baseline. This CDR3 reads CASSLQGTYEQYF. The CDR3, as DNA: TGTGCCAGCAGCTTACAGGGAACCTACGAGCAGTACTTC.